The 22 T cell receptor beta chains below were found in one sample sequenced in a study of shared clonotypes between healthy human individuals (dated by TCRdb to about 2020). Library generation was performed with the immunoSEQ multiplex PCR assay. TCRdb re-hosts the immuneACCESS table, in-frame sequences only. Its copies lack some clones; in the studies checked, an unresolved V gene accounts for under half of them, and the cause for the rest is not known. This sample has approximately 1.5 million clones in its table, and 98% of those were observed once. Roughly 0.42% of the sample goes to the ten largest clones. The specimen was naive CD4+ T cells sorted from blood. According to the study, the label for this sample's cell subset or site signals: CD45RA+ positively selected. The receptors come from a man younger than 40 in good health.

The chain couples TRBV5-5 to TRBJ2-7; D is possibly TRBD1 (6 bases). CDR3 length: 15 amino acids. The germline CDR1 and CDR2 sequences are SGHKS and YYEKEE (reference sequence). The ends were cut back, 4 bases at V and 6 bases at J, with 20 bases in the middle. CDR3 sequence reads: CASSLGHGDLGEQYF. CDR3 in DNA: TGTGCCAGCAGCCTGGGACACGGTGATTTAGGCGAGCAGTACTTC.

This sequence joins TRBV28 and TRBJ2-3, with 9 bases identical to TRBD1. The CDR3 consists of 15 residues. Germline CDR1 is MDHEN and CDR2 is SYDVKM. V was pared by 7 bases and J by 2 bases, with 7 bases of the junction left unmatched. CDR3 region: CASTISQGATDTQYF. The CDR3 bases are TGTGCCAGCACCATTTCACAGGGGGCCACAGATACGCAGTATTTT. Drawing the rest from reference TRBV28 and TRBJ2-3, the complete variable domain is DVKVTQSSRYLVKRTGEKVFLECVQDMDHENMFWYRQDPGLGLRLIYFSYDVKMKEKGDIPEGYSVSREKKERFSLILESASTNQTSMYLCASTISQGATDTQYFGPGTRLTVL.

J is TRBJ1-1 and V is TRBV6-6; D not certain. Germline V CDR1 and CDR2: MNHNY, SVGAGI (reference sequence). V lost 6 bases and J 9 bases, leaving 8 bases between the germline ends. CDR3 length: 10 amino acids. CDR3 in DNA: TGTGCCAGCAGCCCCACGCAAGCTTTCTTT. It specifies CASSPTQAFF.

This clone was detected only once. The V gene is TRBV6-1, the J gene TRBJ2-1; D is possibly TRBD1 or TRBD2 (5 bases each). V was trimmed by 8 bases and J by 0 bases, leaving 14 bases between them. This CDR3 has 15 amino acids. CDR1 and CDR2 (germline): MNHNS, SASEGT. CDR3 protein: CASFSGRSSYNEQFF. The CDR3 DNA sequence: TGTGCCAGCTTCTCGGGACGGAGCTCCTACAATGAGCAGTTCTTC.

V is TRBV18 and J is TRBJ1-2; D is uncertain. From germline, CDR1 is KGHSH and CDR2 LQKENI. Deletions cut 3 bases from V and 5 bases from J, with 13 bases between. CDR3 length: 14 amino acids. CDR3 sequence reads: CASSPVVTLYGYTF. In nucleotides, the CDR3 is TGTGCCAGCTCACCGGTAGTGACTCTGTATGGCTACACCTTC.

The chain employs TRBV7-9 and TRBJ2-3, with D possibly being TRBD1 (6 bases). This CDR3 region has 16 residues. V was pared by 2 bases and J by 0 bases, with 12 bases between. Germline V lookup: CDR1 SEHNR, CDR2 FQNEAQ (reference sequence). DNA of the CDR3: TGTGCCAGCAGCTTATCGGACAGAAGGAGCACAGATACGCAGTATTTT. Residues: CASSLSDRRSTDTQYF.

This clone occurred once. The chain has TRBV5-5 and TRBJ1-2; TRBD1 might be the D (5 bases). V was shortened by 1 base and J by 1 base, with 11 bases between the two germline ends. The CDR3 is made up of 15 amino acids. Germline lookup yields CDR1 SGHKS and CDR2 YYEKEE (reference sequence). In DNA form, the CDR3 reads TGTGCCAGCAGCTTGACGCAGGGTAATAACTATGGCTACACCTTC. Its protein is CASSLTQGNNYGYTF.

This chain links TRBV29-1 with TRBJ2-4; no clear D gene. The germline V gene has CDR1 SQVTM and CDR2 ANQGSEA. V gave up 3 bases and J gave up 0 bases, with 9 bases separating them. The CDR3 is 14 residues long. CDR3 sequence (DNA): TGCAGCGTTGATCGGCTTTTAGCCAAAAACATTCAGTACTTC. Translating it yields CSVDRLLAKNIQYF.

The chain has TRBV30 and TRBJ1-4, with D uncertain. Trimming pared 4 bases from V and 0 bases from J, leaving 12 bases between. CDR3 length equals 15 residues. Germline V gene data show CDR1 as GTSNPN and CDR2 as SVGIG (reference sequence). The chain's CDR3 is CAWTGTPATNEKLFF. Here the CDR3 DNA reads TGTGCCTGGACAGGAACACCTGCAACTAATGAAAAACTGTTTTTT.

This rearrangement joins TRBV7-9 to TRBJ1-5; D not resolved. Trimming took 1 base from V and 4 from J, leaving 8 bases between them. CDR3 size: 14 residues. Germline lookup yields CDR1 SEHNR and CDR2 FQNEAQ (reference sequence). As DNA, the CDR3 is TGTGCCAGCAGCTTAGGCGTCGGGAATCAGCCCCAGCATTTT. Amino acid sequence: CASSLGVGNQPQHF.

This clone was counted between two and nine times. The chain links TRBV2 to TRBJ2-7; D remains unclear. With 7 bases removed from V and 0 bases from J, the gap between germline ends came to 4 bases. The CDR3 is 11 residues long. In germline, CDR1 is SNHLY, CDR2 FYNNEI. CDR3 DNA: TGTGCCAGCAAGAGCTCCTACGAGCAGTACTTC. Protein: CASKSSYEQYF. Full variable domain (remainder filled in from reference TRBV2 and TRBJ2-7): EPEVTQTPSHQVTQMGQEVILRCVPISNHLYFYWYRQILGQKVEFLVSFYNNEISEKSEIFDDQFSVERPDGSNFTLKIRSTKLEDSAMYFCASKSSYEQYFGPGTRLTVT.

This chain uses TRBV4-3 with TRBJ2-1; D possibly uses TRBD1 or TRBD2 (6 bases each). Trimming pared 6 bases from V and 9 bases from J, leaving 18 bases between. The germline gives CDR1 LGHNA, CDR2 YSLEER. The CDR3 loop spans 14 amino acids. The CDR3 DNA is TGCGCCAGCAGACCTCTATCCGGGGGCGGTGAGCAGTTCTTC. As protein: CASRPLSGGGEQFF.

J is TRBJ2-7 and V is TRBV28; D ambiguous. The ends were cut back, 6 bases at V and 5 bases at J, with 8 bases in the middle. This CDR3 has 11 residues. Looked up from germline, CDR1 is MDHEN and CDR2 is SYDVKM. The CDR3 reads CASRARDEQYF. CDR3 sequence (DNA): TGTGCCAGCAGAGCTAGAGACGAGCAGTACTTC.

This chain links TRBV16 with TRBJ2-7, with D perhaps TRBD1 or TRBD2 (7 bases each). Per the germline V gene, CDR1 is KGHSY and CDR2 is FQNENV. Trimming pared 1 base from V and 3 bases from J, leaving 19 bases between. This CDR3 has 17 residues. CDR3 nucleotide sequence: TGTGCCAGCAGCCAATTAGGCGGGAGACAGGGACTCTACGAGCAGTACTTC. Translated: CASSQLGGRQGLYEQYF. Variable domain in full (rest from reference TRBV16 and TRBJ2-7): GEEVAQTPKHLVRGEGQKAKLYCAPIKGHSYVFWYQQVLKNEFKFLISFQNENVFDETGMPKERFSAKCLPNSPCSLEIQATKLEDSAVYFCASSQLGGRQGLYEQYFGPGTRLTVT.

The rearrangement uses TRBV15 and TRBJ2-1, with TRBD2 matching over 8 bases. CDR1 is LNHNV, CDR2 YYDKDF, per germline (reference sequence). This CDR3 has 18 residues. With V trimmed by 0 bases and J by 2 bases, 9 bases remained unmatched. The CDR3 here is CATSRERRSGRTYNEQFF. CDR3 DNA: TGTGCCACCAGCAGAGAGAGAAGGAGCGGGAGAACCTACAATGAGCAGTTCTTC.

This clone has only one observation. This chain joins TRBV9 and TRBJ2-7, with TRBD1 matching over 7 bases. Germline trimming cut 3 bases from V and 0 bases from J; bases unmatched to any gene: 6. The germline gives CDR1 SGDLS, CDR2 YYNGEE. This CDR3 region has 15 residues. The CDR3 is CASSARQGSSYEQYF. In DNA, the CDR3 is TGTGCCAGCAGCGCCAGACAGGGAAGCTCCTACGAGCAGTACTTC.

The V call is TRBV7-2, the J call TRBJ2-7; no clear D. The CDR3 sequence is 14 residues long. The V gene lost 1 base and the J gene lost 3 bases, with 10 bases spanning the gap. Per the germline V gene, CDR1 is SGHTA and CDR2 is FQGNSA. CDR3 region: CASSLEPSDYEQYF. CDR3 nucleotides: TGTGCCAGCAGCTTAGAACCTTCAGACTACGAGCAGTACTTC.

The chain employs TRBV6-1 and TRBJ2-3, with 7 bases identical to TRBD1. CDR1 is MNHNS and CDR2 is SASEGT in the germline V gene. This CDR3 is built from 15 residues. V trimming: 4 bases; J trimming: 2 bases; junction bases outside the gene matches: 6. CDR3 sequence reads: CASSGQGVVTDTQYF. CDR3 nucleotide sequence: TGTGCCAGCAGTGGGCAGGGGGTGGTCACAGATACGCAGTATTTT.

The V and J genes are TRBV5-1 and TRBJ2-7; D remains unclear. The CDR3 totals 13 residues. Looked up from germline, CDR1 is SGHRS and CDR2 is YFSETQ. Trimming pared 0 bases from V and 7 bases from J, leaving 11 bases between. The CDR3 coding sequence is TGCGCCAGCAGCTTGGAGGTAACCTTTGAGCAGTACTTC. Protein sequence: CASSLEVTFEQYF.

This chain uses TRBV15 with TRBJ2-3; no definite D call. This CDR3 is built from 15 residues. V was pared by 0 bases and J by 1 base, with 8 bases between. Germline V gives CDR1 LNHNV, CDR2 YYDKDF (reference sequence). In DNA, the CDR3 is TGTGCCACCAGCAGAGATCCGGCCCGCACAGATACGCAGTATTTT. Translation gives CATSRDPARTDTQYF.

Of note for this clone: In the same sample, other DNA sequences code for this CDR3. The V and J genes are TRBV7-9 and TRBJ1-3; D not certain. V was shortened by 2 bases and J by 1 base, with 3 bases between the two germline ends. The CDR3 totals 13 residues. Germline-derived CDR1 and CDR2 are SEHNR and FQNEAQ (reference sequence). The CDR3 region is CASSLPSGNTIYF. The CDR3, as DNA: TGTGCCAGCAGCTTACCATCTGGAAACACCATATATTTT.

The chain is built from TRBV7-2 and TRBJ1-1; TRBD1 aligns across 7 bases. The CDR3 spans 13 residues. Losses at the gene ends were 4 bases for V and 4 bases for J; bases not matched to a gene: 3. Germline V gives CDR1 SGHTA, CDR2 FQGNSA. In DNA form, the CDR3 reads TGTGCCAGCAGCTACGACAGGGTCACTGAAGCTTTCTTT. It translates to CASSYDRVTEAFF.